This entry concerns a single T cell receptor (beta chain). As yet, its antigen is unknown. The record originates from a study of PD-1 blockade in classical Hodgkin lymphoma. Every patient relapsed after autologous stem cell transplantation, and brentuximab vedotin exposure varied. Study-level findings and limits: CD8+ TCR diversity did not rise significantly by C4D1, unlike CD4+.

Trimming took off 4 bases at V and 8 bases at J, with 13 bases between the two ends. Germline CDR1 SGDLS, CDR2 YYNGEE. This CDR3 has 13 residues. Here immunoSEQ multiplex PCR was the method, and the copy in TCRdb shows in-frame clones only, minus some. The table lists around 12,000 clones, approximately 77% of them singletons. The source material was peripheral blood mononuclear cells (PBMCs), sampled at baseline. The rearrangement uses TRBV9 and TRBJ1-5, with D hard to call. This clonotype originated in a human donor with classical Hodgkin lymphoma. CDR3: CASSPSPFEPQHF. In DNA form, the CDR3 reads TGTGCCAGCAGCCCGAGCCCCTTTGAGCCCCAGCATTTT.